The sequence of this T cell receptor beta chain was determined in a study of spatial heterogeneity in lung cancer. Using its own MiXCR run on the 5' RACE reads, TCRdb lists one record per CDR3 protein. The sample gives about 26,000 distinct CDR3 sequences, more than 10% of which show up once; under 30% is in the top ten. In its sample, this clonotype was seen many times. Germline and junction disagree at one end, which may indicate a read error. Time point defined: sample taken at primary tumor resection. The input material, whole RNA from tumor, nontumor lung or frozen PBMC, was sequenced unsorted. Germline CDR1 reads SSHAT; CDR2 reads FNYEAQ (reference sequence). The CDR3 runs to 15 residues.

Material: PBMCs, obtained at surgery. The clonotype comes from a female donor with early-stage non-small cell lung cancer. V usage is TRBV7-7 and J usage is TRBJ2-5, with TRBD1 matching over 12 bases. In DNA form, the CDR3 reads TGTGCTAGCAGCCGGGACAGGGGGCGGCAAGAGACCCAGTACTTC. This sequence encodes CASSRDRGRQETQYF.